The 6 T cell receptor beta chains in this list originate from one sample, sequenced in a study of cytomegalovirus exposure and HLA in healthy donors. Primers included in the PCR were 60 Vbeta and 13 Jbeta primers. The protocol was immunoSEQ multiplex PCR, while the TCRdb copy is restricted to in-frame clones and leaves out a portion. The sample gives 250,000 or so clones, 92% of which show up once; approximately 1.5% is in the top ten. The specimen was PBMCs. These receptors all stem from a girl aged 2-15 years in good health and CMV-seronegative.

V and J are TRBV7-6 and TRBJ2-2; 9 bases fit TRBD2. This CDR3 has 17 residues. V was clipped by 0 bases and J by 3 bases; unmatched bases: 5. Germline lookup yields CDR1 SGHVS and CDR2 FNYEAQ. The CDR3, as DNA: TGTGCCAGCAGCTTAGCGGAGCGGGGGGAATACACCGGGGAGCTGTTTTTT. As protein: CASSLAERGEYTGELFF.

This rearrangement joins TRBV6-6 to TRBJ2-3; 7 positions agree with TRBD1. With 5 bases clipped from V and 1 base from J, the junction kept 6 bases outside the gene matches. Germline loops: CDR1 MNHNY, CDR2 SVGAGI (reference sequence). The CDR3 length is 15 residues. CDR3 sequence (DNA): TGTGCCAGCAGTCCCCAGGGGGTCGGCACAGATACGCAGTATTTT. Protein sequence: CASSPQGVGTDTQYF.

V gene TRBV5-6 combines with J gene TRBJ2-5; D is unclear. The CDR3 has 14 amino acids. Germline-derived CDR1 and CDR2 are SGHDT and YYEEEE. V shed 4 bases and J shed 7 bases, with 17 bases lying between them. CDR3 DNA: TGTGCCAGCAGCCCTGGAGATGCTCACCGGACCCAGTACTTC. Protein product: CASSPGDAHRTQYF.

The chain is built from TRBV27 and TRBJ1-3; 9 bases fit TRBD1. The CDR3 sequence is 16 residues long. V shed 6 bases, J shed 3 bases, and the junction held 9 bases outside the gene matches. In germline, CDR1 is MNHEY, CDR2 SMNVEV (reference sequence). The CDR3: CASSPHRDRVGNTIYF. The CDR3, as DNA: TGTGCCAGCAGCCCTCACCGGGACAGGGTTGGAAACACCATATATTTT.

DNA for the CDR3: TGTGCCAGCAGCTACTCTCCGGGACAGATGACGTTGAACACTGAAGCTTTCTTT. This codes for CASSYSPGQMTLNTEAFF. The J gene is TRBJ1-1, the V gene TRBV7-9, with 7 bases that match TRBD1. The germline V gene encodes CDR1 SEHNR and CDR2 FQNEAQ (reference sequence). V shed 4 bases and J 0 bases; nucleotides not matched to a gene: 14. This CDR3 spans 18 amino acids.

The chain uses TRBV7-6 and TRBJ2-1; maybe TRBD2 (6 bases). V shed 4 bases and J shed 7 bases, with 11 bases lying between them. The V gene's germline CDR1 is SGHVS and CDR2 FNYEAQ. CDR3 size: 13 residues. CDR3 DNA sequence: TGTGCCAGCAGCTCGGGACTCCTAAATGAGCAGTTCTTC. Its protein product is CASSSGLLNEQFF.